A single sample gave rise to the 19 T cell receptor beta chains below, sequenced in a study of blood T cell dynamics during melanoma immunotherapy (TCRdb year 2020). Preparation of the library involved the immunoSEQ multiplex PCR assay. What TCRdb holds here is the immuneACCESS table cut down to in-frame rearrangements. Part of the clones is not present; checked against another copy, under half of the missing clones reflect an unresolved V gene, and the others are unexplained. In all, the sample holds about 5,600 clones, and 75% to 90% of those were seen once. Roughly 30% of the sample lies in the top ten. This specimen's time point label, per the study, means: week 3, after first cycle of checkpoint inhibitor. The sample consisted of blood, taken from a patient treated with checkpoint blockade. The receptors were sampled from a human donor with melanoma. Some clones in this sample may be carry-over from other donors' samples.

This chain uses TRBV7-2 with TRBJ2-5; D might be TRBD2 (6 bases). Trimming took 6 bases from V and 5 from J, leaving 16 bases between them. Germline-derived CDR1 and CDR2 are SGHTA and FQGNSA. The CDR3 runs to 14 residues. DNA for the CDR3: TGTGCCAGCAGAAGCGGGCTAGTCCCGGAGACCCAGTACTTC. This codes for CASRSGLVPETQYF. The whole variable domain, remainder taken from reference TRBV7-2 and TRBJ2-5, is GAGVSQSPSNKVTEKGKDVELRCDPISGHTALYWYRQSLGQGLEFLIYFQGNSAPDKSGLPSDRFSAERTGGSVSTLTIQRTQQEDSAVYLCASRSGLVPETQYFGPGTRLLVL.

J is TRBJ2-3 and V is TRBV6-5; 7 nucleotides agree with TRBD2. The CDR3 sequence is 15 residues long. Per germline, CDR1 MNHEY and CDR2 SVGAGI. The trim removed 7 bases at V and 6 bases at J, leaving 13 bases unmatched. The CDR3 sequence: CASKDSGGGWDTQYF. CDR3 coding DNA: TGTGCCAGCAAGGATTCTGGCGGGGGTTGGGATACGCAGTATTTT.

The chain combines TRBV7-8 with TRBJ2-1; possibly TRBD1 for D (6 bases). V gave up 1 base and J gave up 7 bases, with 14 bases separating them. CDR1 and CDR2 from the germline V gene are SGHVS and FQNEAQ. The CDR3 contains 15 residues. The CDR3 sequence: CASSLGGPLTNEQFF. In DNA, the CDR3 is TGTGCCAGCAGCTTAGGGGGGCCCCTAACTAATGAGCAGTTCTTC.

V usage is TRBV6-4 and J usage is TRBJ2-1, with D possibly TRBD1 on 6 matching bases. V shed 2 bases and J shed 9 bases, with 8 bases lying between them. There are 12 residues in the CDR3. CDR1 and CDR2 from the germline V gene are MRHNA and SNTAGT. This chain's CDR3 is CASSDEGGEQFF. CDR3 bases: TGTGCCAGCAGTGACGAAGGGGGTGAGCAGTTCTTC.

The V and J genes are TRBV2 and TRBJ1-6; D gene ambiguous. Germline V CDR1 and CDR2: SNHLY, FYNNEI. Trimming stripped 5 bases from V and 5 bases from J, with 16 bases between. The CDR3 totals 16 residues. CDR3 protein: CASSLNEEVNNSPLHF. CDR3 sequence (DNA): TGTGCCAGCAGTCTAAACGAGGAGGTGAATAATTCACCCCTCCACTTT. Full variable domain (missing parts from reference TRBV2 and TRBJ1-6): EPEVTQTPSHQVTQMGQEVILRCVPISNHLYFYWYRQILGQKVEFLVSFYNNEISEKSEIFDDQFSVERPDGSNFTLKIRSTKLEDSAMYFCASSLNEEVNNSPLHFGNGTRLTVT.

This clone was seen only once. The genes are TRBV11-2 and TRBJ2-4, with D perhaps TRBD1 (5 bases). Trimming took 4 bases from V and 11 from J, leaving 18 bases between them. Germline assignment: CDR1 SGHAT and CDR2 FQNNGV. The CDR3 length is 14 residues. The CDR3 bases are TGTGCCAGCAGCTCCTATTACAGGAGAAATCTTCAGTACTTC. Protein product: CASSSYYRRNLQYF.

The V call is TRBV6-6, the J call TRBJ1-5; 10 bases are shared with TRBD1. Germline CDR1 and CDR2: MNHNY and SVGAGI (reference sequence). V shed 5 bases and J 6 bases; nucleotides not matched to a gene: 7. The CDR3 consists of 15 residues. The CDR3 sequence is CASSQGQGFTQPQHF. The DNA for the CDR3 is TGTGCCAGCAGTCAGGGACAGGGGTTCACTCAGCCCCAGCATTTT.

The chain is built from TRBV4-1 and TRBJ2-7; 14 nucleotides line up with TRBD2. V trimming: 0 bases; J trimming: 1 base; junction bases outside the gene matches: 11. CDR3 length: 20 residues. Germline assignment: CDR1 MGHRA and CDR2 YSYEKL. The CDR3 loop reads CASSQEVPGLAGVGSYEQYF. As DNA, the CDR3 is TGCGCCAGCAGCCAAGAGGTACCGGGACTAGCGGGAGTGGGTTCCTACGAGCAGTACTTC.

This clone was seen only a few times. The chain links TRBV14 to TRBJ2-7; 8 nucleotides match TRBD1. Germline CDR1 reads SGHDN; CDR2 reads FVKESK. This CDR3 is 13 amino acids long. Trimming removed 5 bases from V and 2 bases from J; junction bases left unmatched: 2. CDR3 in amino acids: CASSWTGPYEQYF. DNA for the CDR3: TGTGCCAGCAGCTGGACAGGGCCCTACGAGCAGTACTTC. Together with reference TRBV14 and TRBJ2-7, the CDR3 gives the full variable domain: EAGVTQFPSHSVIEKGQTVTLRCDPISGHDNLYWYRRVMGKEIKFLLHFVKESKQDESGMPNNRFLAERTGGTYSTLKVQPAELEDSGVYFCASSWTGPYEQYFGPGTRLTVT.

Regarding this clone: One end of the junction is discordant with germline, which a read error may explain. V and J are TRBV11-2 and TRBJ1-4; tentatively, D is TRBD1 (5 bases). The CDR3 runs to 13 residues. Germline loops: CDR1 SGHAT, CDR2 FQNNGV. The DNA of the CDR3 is TGTGCCAGCAGCTTGTCCCCTGTGAGGGGCCTCCGTTTT. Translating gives CASSLSPVRGLRF.

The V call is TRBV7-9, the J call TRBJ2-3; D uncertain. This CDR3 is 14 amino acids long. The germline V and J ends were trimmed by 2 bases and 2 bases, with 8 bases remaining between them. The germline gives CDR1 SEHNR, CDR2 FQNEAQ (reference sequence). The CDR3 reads CASSLSQSTDTQYF. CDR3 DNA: TGTGCCAGCAGCTTATCCCAGTCCACAGATACGCAGTATTTT.

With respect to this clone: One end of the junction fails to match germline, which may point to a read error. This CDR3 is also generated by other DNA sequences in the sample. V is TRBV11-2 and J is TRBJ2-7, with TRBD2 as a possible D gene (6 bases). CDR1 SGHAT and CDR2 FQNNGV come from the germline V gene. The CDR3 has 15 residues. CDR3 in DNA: TGCGCCAGCAGCCAGGCGGGGCAGGGAAATGAAGAGCAGTACTTC. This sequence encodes CASSQAGQGNEEQYF.

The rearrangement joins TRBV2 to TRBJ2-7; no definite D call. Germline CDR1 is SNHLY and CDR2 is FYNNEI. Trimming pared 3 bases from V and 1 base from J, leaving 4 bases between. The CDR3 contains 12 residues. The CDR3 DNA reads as TGTGCCAGCAGTGAGACTTCCTACGAGCAGTACTTC. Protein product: CASSETSYEQYF.

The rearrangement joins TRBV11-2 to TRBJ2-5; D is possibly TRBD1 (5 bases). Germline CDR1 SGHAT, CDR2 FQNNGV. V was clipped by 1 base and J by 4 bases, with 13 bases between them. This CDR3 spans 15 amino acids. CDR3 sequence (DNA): TGTGCCAGCAGCTTAGGTTTGGGGCTGATAGAGACCCAGTACTTC. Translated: CASSLGLGLIETQYF.

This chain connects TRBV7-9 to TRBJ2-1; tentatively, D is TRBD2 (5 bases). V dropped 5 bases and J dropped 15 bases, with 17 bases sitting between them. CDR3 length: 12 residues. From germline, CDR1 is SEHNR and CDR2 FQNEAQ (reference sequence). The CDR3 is CASSPQTGFLFF. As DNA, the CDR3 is TGTGCCAGCAGCCCTCAAACGGGATTCTTGTTCTTC. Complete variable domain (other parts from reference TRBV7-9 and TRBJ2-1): DTGVSQNPRHKITKRGQNVTFRCDPISEHNRLYWYRQTLGQGPEFLTYFQNEAQLEKSRLLSDRFSAERPKGSFSTLEIQRTEQGDSAMYLCASSPQTGFLFFGPGTRLTVL.

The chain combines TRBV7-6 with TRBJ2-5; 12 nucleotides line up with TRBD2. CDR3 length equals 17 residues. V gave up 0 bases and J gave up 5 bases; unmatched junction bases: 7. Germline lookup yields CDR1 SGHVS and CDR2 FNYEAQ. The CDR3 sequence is CASSLALTSGGGETQYF. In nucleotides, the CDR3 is TGTGCCAGCAGCTTAGCGCTGACTAGCGGGGGTGGGGAGACCCAGTACTTC.

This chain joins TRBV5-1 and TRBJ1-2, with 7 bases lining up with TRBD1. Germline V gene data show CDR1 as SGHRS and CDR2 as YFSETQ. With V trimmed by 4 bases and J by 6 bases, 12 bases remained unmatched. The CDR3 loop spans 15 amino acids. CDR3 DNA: TGCGCCAGCAGCCTAACGCAGGACAGGCTTAATGGCTACACCTTC. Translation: CASSLTQDRLNGYTF.

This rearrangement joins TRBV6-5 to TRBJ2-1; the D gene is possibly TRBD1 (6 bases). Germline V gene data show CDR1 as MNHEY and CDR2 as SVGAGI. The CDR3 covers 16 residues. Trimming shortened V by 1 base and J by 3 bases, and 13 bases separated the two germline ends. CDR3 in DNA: TGTGCCAGCAGTTACTTAGTGCCCAGGGGCTACAATGAGCAGTTCTTC. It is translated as CASSYLVPRGYNEQFF.

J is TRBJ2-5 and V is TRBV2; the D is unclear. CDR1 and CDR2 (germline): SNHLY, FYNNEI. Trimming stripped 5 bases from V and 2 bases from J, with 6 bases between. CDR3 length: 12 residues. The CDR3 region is CASSLVQETQYF. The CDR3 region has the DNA TGTGCCAGCAGTTTGGTTCAAGAGACCCAGTACTTC.